This is a list of T cell receptor beta chains from one sample in a study of T cell responses to AZD1222 COVID-19 vaccine. The repertoire was sequenced with immunoSEQ multiplex PCR; TCRdb's copy has only in-frame clones and lacks some. The sample contains fewer than 200,000 clones, around 94% of which appear only once. The sequencing here drew on peripheral blood, taken 28 days after the second AZD1222 dose. These receptors were taken from an adult who received the AZD1222 COVID-19 vaccine. Both conserved end residues are part of each CDR3. The order of the fields is CDR3 protein, CDR3 DNA, clone size, J gene, D gene, V gene. A D gene is named only where the DNA matches it firmly. Clone size is shown for a subset of rows, as once, few, many or a class of expanded clone.

CASSIGHTGELFF | TGTGCCAGCAGCATCGGACACACCGGGGAGCTGTTTTTT | NA | TRBJ2-2 | NA | TRBV5-6
CASSPRQGAEETQYF | TGTGCCAGCAGTCCTAGACAGGGGGCGGAGGAGACCCAGTACTTC | NA | TRBJ2-5 | TRBD1 | TRBV6-6
CSVEGEAEAYEQYF | TGCAGCGTTGAAGGGGAGGCGGAAGCCTACGAGCAGTACTTC | NA | TRBJ2-7 | NA | TRBV29-1
CASSSLATNTEAFF | TGTGCCAGCAGTTCCCTGGCCACGAACACTGAAGCTTTCTTT | NA | TRBJ1-1 | NA | TRBV27
CASSRSGTGMDGYTF | TGTGCCAGCAGCCGTTCTGGGACAGGAATGGATGGCTACACCTTC | NA | TRBJ1-2 | TRBD1 | TRBV3-1/TRBV3-2
CASSQRTLGTTNEKLFF | TGTGCCAGCAGCCAACGGACCCTCGGGACCACTAATGAAAAACTGTTTTTT | NA | TRBJ1-4 | NA | TRBV28
CASSLVGSAGSTDTQYF | TGTGCCAGCAGCTTAGTAGGGTCGGCGGGTAGCACAGATACGCAGTATTTT | NA | TRBJ2-3 | NA | TRBV11-2
CASQGLRGGPGANVLTF | TGTGCCAGCCAGGGTCTGAGGGGCGGACCTGGGGCCAACGTCCTGACTTTC | NA | TRBJ2-6 | NA | TRBV2
CASLETEHSNQPQHF | TGTGCCTCCCTCGAGACAGAACATAGCAATCAGCCCCAGCATTTT | NA | TRBJ1-5 | NA | TRBV2
CASSELGQANYGYTF | TGTGCCAGCAGTGAATTAGGACAGGCTAACTATGGCTACACCTTC | NA | TRBJ1-2 | TRBD1 | TRBV6-1
CASSPTGAGTGELFF | TGTGCCAGCTCACCCACAGGGGCCGGGACCGGGGAGCTGTTTTTT | NA | TRBJ2-2 | TRBD1 | TRBV18
CASSRLDQPQHF | TGTGCCAGCAGTCGGCTGGATCAGCCCCAGCATTTT | NA | TRBJ1-5 | NA | TRBV6-2/TRBV6-3
CASSIGAGANTEAFF | TGTGCCAGTAGTATAGGGGCAGGGGCCAACACTGAAGCTTTCTTT | once | TRBJ1-1 | NA | TRBV19
CASSLVGGPTGELFF | TGTGCCAGCAGCTTAGTGGGGGGACCCACCGGGGAGCTGTTTTTT | NA | TRBJ2-2 | NA | TRBV7-2
CASSPWSGAGELFF | TGTGCCAGCAGCCCCTGGTCTGGGGCCGGGGAGCTGTTTTTT | once | TRBJ2-2 | NA | TRBV7-2
CASSQQGRVNEQFF | TGTGCCAGTAGTCAGCAGGGCCGGGTCAATGAGCAGTTCTTC | NA | TRBJ2-1 | NA | TRBV19
CASSFLITDTQYF | TGTGCCAGCAGCTTTCTAATCACAGATACGCAGTATTTT | NA | TRBJ2-3 | NA | TRBV11-1